In its sample, the clone carrying this T cell receptor beta chain was seen many times. This sample is part of a study of T-cell reconstitution after alpha-beta-depleted transplantation in children. Trimming removed 0 bases at V and 4 bases at J, with 3 bases between. Germline V CDR1 and CDR2: SGHRS, YFSETQ. This CDR3 contains 12 residues. This sample's TCRbeta library carried unique molecular identifier barcodes. One entry per CDR3 protein, called by TCRdb with MiXCR from the PCR reads. The sample has about 500,000 distinct CDR3 sequences, 32% seen once. The sample was PBMCs from the stem cell graft donor, taken from the stem cell graft. The chain links TRBV5-1 to TRBJ2-3; no reliable D call. This clonotype originated in a human donor who donated a stem cell graft to a child with aplastic anemia. The chain's CDR3 is CASSLEADTQYF. The CDR3 nucleotides are TGCGCCAGCAGCTTGGAGGCAGATACGCAGTATTTT.